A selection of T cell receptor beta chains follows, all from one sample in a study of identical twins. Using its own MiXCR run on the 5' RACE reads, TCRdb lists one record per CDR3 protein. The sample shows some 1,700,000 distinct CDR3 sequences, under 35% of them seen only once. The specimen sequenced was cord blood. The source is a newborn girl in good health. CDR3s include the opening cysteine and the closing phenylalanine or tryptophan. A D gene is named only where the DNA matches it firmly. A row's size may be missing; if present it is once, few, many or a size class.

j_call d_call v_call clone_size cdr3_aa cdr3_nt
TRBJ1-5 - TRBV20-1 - CSVVGGAQSNQPQHF TGCAGTGTTGTAGGGGGGGCTCAAAGCAATCAGCCCCAGCATTTT
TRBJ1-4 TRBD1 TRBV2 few CASSAKLNRGEKLFF TGTGCCAGCAGTGCGAAACTTAACAGGGGTGAAAAACTGTTTTTT
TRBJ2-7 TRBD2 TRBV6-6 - CASSYPGGGGSYEQYF TGTGCCAGCAGTTACCCGGGTGGGGGGGGCTCCTACGAGCAGTACTTC
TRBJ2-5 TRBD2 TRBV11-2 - CASSLEAQGLAPEETQYF TGTGCCAGCAGCTTAGAGGCGCAAGGACTAGCCCCCGAAGAGACCCAGTACTTC
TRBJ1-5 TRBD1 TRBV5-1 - CASSLTPGQGQPQHF TGCGCCAGCAGCTTGACCCCGGGACAGGGTCAGCCCCAGCATTTT
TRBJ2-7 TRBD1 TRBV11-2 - CASSSKTGGILIRTYEQYF TGTGCCAGCAGCTCAAAGACAGGGGGAATACTAATTAGGACCTACGAGCAGTACTTC
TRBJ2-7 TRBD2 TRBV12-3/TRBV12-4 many CASSQLAGGAYEQYF TGTGCCAGCAGTCAACTAGCGGGGGGCGCCTACGAGCAGTACTTC
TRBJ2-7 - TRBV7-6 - CASSLAQSGYEQYF TGTGCCAGCAGCTTAGCACAGTCGGGCTACGAGCAGTACTTC
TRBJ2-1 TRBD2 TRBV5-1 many CASSLVGLAYYNEQFF TGCGCCAGCAGCTTGGTGGGACTAGCGTATTACAATGAGCAGTTCTTC
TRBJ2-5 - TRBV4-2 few CASSQKWEYNEQYF TGTGCCAGCAGCCAAAAATGGGAATACAATGAGCAGTACTTC
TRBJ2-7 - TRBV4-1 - CASSQVPTGRAYYEQYF TGCGCCAGCAGCCAAGTACCGACAGGGAGGGCCTACTACGAGCAGTACTTC
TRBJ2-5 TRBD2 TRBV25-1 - CASRGSSGVTSQETQYF TGTGCCAGCAGAGGGTCTAGCGGGGTTACGTCCCAAGAGACCCAGTACTTC
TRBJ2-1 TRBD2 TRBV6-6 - CASSYWGTTYNEQFF TGTGCCAGCAGTTACTGGGGGACTACCTACAATGAGCAGTTCTTC
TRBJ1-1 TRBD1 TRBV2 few CASRRDRGWTEAFF TGTGCCAGCAGGCGAGACAGGGGATGGACTGAAGCTTTCTTT
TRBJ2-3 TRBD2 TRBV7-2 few CAIGLAWDTQYF TGTGCCATAGGACTAGCTTGGGATACGCAGTATTTT
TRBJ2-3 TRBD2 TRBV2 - CGGRGDTDTQYF TGTGGGGGTCGGGGGGACACAGATACGCAGTATTTT
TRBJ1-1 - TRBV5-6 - CASSGGTPEAFF TGTGCCAGCAGCGGCGGGACGCCGGAAGCTTTCTTT
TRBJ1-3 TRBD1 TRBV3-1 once CASSQGGQGVSGNTIYF TGTGCCAGCAGCCAAGGGGGACAGGGGGTCTCTGGAAACACCATATATTTT
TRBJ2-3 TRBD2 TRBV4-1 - CASSQATSGGPPRTDTQYF TGCGCCAGCAGCCAGGCCACTAGCGGGGGGCCCCCCCGCACAGATACGCAGTATTTT
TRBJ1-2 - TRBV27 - CASSKQGIGYTF TGTGCCAGCAGTAAACAGGGAATTGGCTACACCTTC
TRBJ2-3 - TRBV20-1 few CSARDVGPDTQYF TGCAGTGCTAGAGATGTGGGGCCAGATACGCAGTATTTT
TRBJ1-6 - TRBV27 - CASSLRGLRVDSFNFLHF TGTGCCAGCAGTTTGAGAGGGCTACGAGTGGACAGCTTTAACTTCCTCCACTTT
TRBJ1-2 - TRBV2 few CASSSLWGLNTYGYTF TGTGCCAGCTCTTCACTCTGGGGGTTAAACACCTATGGCTACACCTTC
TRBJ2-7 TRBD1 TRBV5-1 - CASSLAIGTGSPYEQYF TGCGCCAGCAGCTTGGCCATCGGGACAGGAAGCCCCTACGAGCAGTACTTC
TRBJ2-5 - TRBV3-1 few CASSQSTGHQETQYF TGTGCCAGCAGCCAATCGACGGGACACCAAGAGACCCAGTACTTC
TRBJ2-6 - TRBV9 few CASSVGSSSGANVLTF TGTGCCAGCAGCGTAGGGAGTAGCTCTGGGGCCAACGTCCTGACTTTC
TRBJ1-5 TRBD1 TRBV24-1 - CATSESAGGISNQPQHF TGTGCCACCAGTGAGTCCGCAGGGGGCATAAGCAATCAGCCCCAGCATTTT
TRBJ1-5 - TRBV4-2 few CASSQEAQGRNQPQHF TGTGCCAGCAGCCAAGAGGCACAGGGTAGAAATCAGCCCCAGCATTTT
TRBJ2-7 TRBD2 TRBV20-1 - CSARVLAGYNEQYF TGCAGTGCTAGAGTCCTAGCGGGCTACAATGAGCAGTACTTC
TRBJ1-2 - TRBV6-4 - CASSDCDETANYGYTF TGTGCCAGCAGTGACTGCGACGAGACAGCGAACTATGGCTACACCTTC
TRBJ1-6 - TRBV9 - CASSVGGTPNSPLHF TGTGCCAGCAGCGTAGGAGGGACCCCTAATTCACCCCTCCACTTT
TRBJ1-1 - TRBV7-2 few CASSLRGLSEAFF TGTGCCAGCAGCTTAAGAGGTCTGAGTGAAGCTTTCTTT
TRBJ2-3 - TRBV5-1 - CASSLIVGGASDTQYF TGCGCCAGCAGCTTGATTGTGGGGGGGGCCTCAGATACGCAGTATTTT
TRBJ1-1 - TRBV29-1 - CSVSRDTEAFF TGCAGCGTTAGCAGGGACACTGAAGCTTTCTTT
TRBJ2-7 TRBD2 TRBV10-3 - CAISELGTSGGPSHEQYF TGTGCCATCAGTGAGTTAGGGACTAGCGGGGGCCCTAGCCACGAGCAGTACTTC
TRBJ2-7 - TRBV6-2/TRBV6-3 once CASSRPGLGRYEQYF TGTGCCAGCAGTCGGCCGGGGCTCGGCCGCTACGAGCAGTACTTC
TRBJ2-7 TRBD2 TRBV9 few CASSAGLADIYEQYF TGTGCCAGCAGCGCGGGACTAGCGGACATCTACGAGCAGTACTTC
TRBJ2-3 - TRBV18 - CASSPPDHTDTQYF TGTGCCAGCTCACCACCGGACCACACAGATACGCAGTATTTT
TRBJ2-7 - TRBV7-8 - CASGISPEQYF TGTGCCAGTGGCATTTCGCCCGAGCAGTACTTC
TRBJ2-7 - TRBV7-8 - CASSLILADNEQYF TGTGCCAGCAGCTTAATATTAGCGGACAATGAGCAGTACTTC
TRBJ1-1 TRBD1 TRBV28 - CASRRRQGTEAFF TGTGCCAGCAGACGCAGACAGGGCACTGAAGCTTTCTTT
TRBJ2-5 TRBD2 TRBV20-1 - CSARVGGLAYNEQYF TGCAGTGCTAGGGTCGGTGGACTAGCCTACAATGAGCAGTACTTC
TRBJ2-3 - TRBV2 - CASSVAAAIASADTQYF TGTGCCAGCAGTGTTGCCGCTGCGATCGCTAGCGCAGATACGCAGTATTTT
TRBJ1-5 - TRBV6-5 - CASSYSRVQPQHF TGTGCCAGCAGTTACAGCAGGGTACAGCCCCAGCATTTT
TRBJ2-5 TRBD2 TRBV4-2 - CASSQEGTSGRLYNEQYF TGTGCCAGCAGCCAAGAGGGTACTAGCGGGAGGCTATACAATGAGCAGTACTTC
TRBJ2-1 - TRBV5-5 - CASSFTETEQFF TGTGCCAGCAGCTTTACGGAAACTGAGCAGTTCTTC
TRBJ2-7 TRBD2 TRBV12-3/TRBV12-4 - CASSPPAGASEQYF TGTGCCAGCAGTCCCCCGGCGGGAGCCAGTGAGCAGTACTTC
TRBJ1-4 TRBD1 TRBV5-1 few CASSLRLTGTAEKLFF TGCGCCAGCAGCCTCCGCCTGACAGGGACGGCTGAAAAACTGTTTTTT
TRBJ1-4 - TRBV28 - CASSPRRRWNEKLFF TGTGCCAGCAGTCCCCGTCGACGTTGGAATGAAAAACTGTTTTTT
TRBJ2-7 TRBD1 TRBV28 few CASSTLNRGRSEQYF TGTGCCAGCAGTACCCTAAACAGGGGAAGGTCCGAGCAGTACTTC
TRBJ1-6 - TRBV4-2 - CASSQGGPLAYNSPLHF TGTGCCAGCAGCCAAGGGGGACCGCTAGCCTATAATTCACCCCTCCACTTT
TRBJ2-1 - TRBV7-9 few CASSKQGWNEQFF TGTGCCAGCAGCAAACAGGGTTGGAATGAGCAGTTCTTC
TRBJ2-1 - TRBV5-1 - CASSSAGAIKSSYNEQFF TGCGCCAGCAGCTCTGCGGGGGCGATTAAGAGCTCCTACAATGAGCAGTTCTTC
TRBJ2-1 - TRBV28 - CASTGTPSYNEQFF TGTGCCAGCACCGGGACCCCTTCCTACAATGAGCAGTTCTTC
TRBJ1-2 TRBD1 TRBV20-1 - CSTRGQGKNYGYTF TGCAGTACCCGGGGACAGGGGAAAAACTATGGCTACACCTTC
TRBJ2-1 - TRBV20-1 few CSARELAINEQFF TGCAGTGCTAGAGAATTAGCGATCAATGAGCAGTTCTTC
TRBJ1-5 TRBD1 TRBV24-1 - CATSDLQVGGDQPQHF TGTGCCACCAGTGATTTGCAGGTAGGGGGCGATCAGCCCCAGCATTTT